Presented here are 15 T cell receptor beta chains from one specimen sequenced in a study of blood T cell repertoires in COVID-19. Libraries were prepared by immunoSEQ multiplex PCR; TCRdb keeps only in-frame clonotypes and omits some of them. The sample lists about 210,000 clones, under 85% seen once, with around 7.8% in the top ten. Sequencing input: peripheral blood. These receptors were taken from a woman of 80 years or more with COVID-19, enrolled during active disease.

The J gene is TRBJ1-2, the V gene TRBV15; the match to TRBD1 covers 9 bases. The V gene end was trimmed by 3 bases and the J gene end by 6 bases; junction bases not matched to a gene: 11. This CDR3 comprises 16 residues. CDR1 LNHNV and CDR2 YYDKDF come from the germline V gene (reference sequence). This CDR3 is CATSRGDRVEENGYTF. CDR3 sequence (DNA): TGTGCCACCAGCAGGGGGGACAGGGTAGAAGAAAATGGCTACACCTTC.

This sequence joins TRBV19 and TRBJ2-3; D is ambiguous. The closer fit of TRBJ1-5 to the DNA end suggests the J call may be wrong. This CDR3 spans 13 amino acids. CDR1 and CDR2 (germline): LNHDA, SQIVND (reference sequence). The CDR3 nucleotides are TGTGCCAGTACCGACTACCCCAATTCCCCTCAGCATTTT. Translating it yields CASTDYPNSPQHF.

The V and J genes are TRBV11-2 and TRBJ2-1; 8 nucleotides agree with TRBD2. V dropped 5 bases and J dropped 14; count of bases not matched to a gene: 5. The CDR3 is made up of 11 amino acids. CDR1 is SGHAT, CDR2 FQNNGV, per germline. The CDR3: CASSQAGAEFF. CDR3 DNA sequence: TGTGCCAGCAGCCAAGCGGGAGCCGAGTTCTTC.

The chain combines TRBV19 with TRBJ1-4, with D unresolved. V was cut by 8 bases and J by 10 bases, with 14 bases left in between. Germline CDR1 LNHDA, CDR2 SQIVND (reference sequence). The CDR3 spans 12 residues. The CDR3 DNA reads as TGTGCCAGTCTGGCGGTCGATGGAAAACTGTTTTTT. Translation gives CASLAVDGKLFF.

The J gene is TRBJ1-1, the V gene TRBV19; tentatively, D is TRBD1 (5 bases). There are 13 residues in the CDR3. The ends were cut back, 4 bases at V and 0 bases at J, with 6 bases in the middle. CDR1 and CDR2 (germline): LNHDA, SQIVND (reference sequence). The CDR3 DNA follows: TGTGCCAGTAGTACGACAGTGAACACTGAAGCTTTCTTT. Translation gives CASSTTVNTEAFF.

V and J are TRBV2 and TRBJ1-1; D not certain. The CDR3 has 14 amino acids. The V end was cut by 5 bases, the J end by 1 base, with 11 bases between. CDR1 is SNHLY, CDR2 FYNNEI, per germline. The CDR3 spells CASSNEGSNTEAFF. For the CDR3, the DNA is TGTGCCAGCAGTAACGAGGGCTCGAACACTGAAGCTTTCTTT.

The chain has TRBV15 and TRBJ2-5, with D tentatively TRBD2 (5 bases). CDR3 size: 14 residues. The V gene lost 2 bases and the J gene lost 4 bases, with 11 bases spanning the gap. The germline CDR1 and CDR2 sequences are LNHNV and YYDKDF (reference sequence). CDR3 nucleotide sequence: TGTGCCACCAGCAGACCAGCTGCGGGAGAGACCCAGTACTTC. It codes for CATSRPAAGETQYF.

The V gene is TRBV7-9, the J gene TRBJ1-4; 8 bases match TRBD1. Germline assignment: CDR1 SEHNR and CDR2 FQNEAQ (reference sequence). V dropped 9 bases and J dropped 1; count of bases not matched to a gene: 13. This CDR3 region has 17 residues. CDR3 loop: CARELQGVTETNEKLFF. CDR3 bases: TGTGCCAGGGAACTACAGGGGGTAACAGAAACTAATGAAAAACTGTTTTTT.

The CDR3 DNA reads as TGCAGTGGTACTTCCTACAATGAGCAGTTCTTC. Its translation: CSGTSYNEQFF. The chain recombines TRBV20-1 with TRBJ2-1; D remains ambiguous. The CDR3 loop spans 11 amino acids. Trimming removed 7 bases from V and 1 base from J, with 5 bases in between. Per the germline V gene, CDR1 is DFQATT and CDR2 is SNEGSKA (reference sequence).

The chain recombines TRBV6-5 with TRBJ2-1, with TRBD1 identical over 8 bases. The CDR3 totals 15 residues. The trim removed 6 bases at V and 5 bases at J, leaving 9 bases unmatched. From germline, CDR1 is MNHEY and CDR2 SVGAGI. This chain's CDR3 is CASSSDRGIHNEQFF. CDR3 nucleotides: TGTGCCAGCAGCTCCGACAGGGGCATACACAATGAGCAGTTCTTC.

This chain links TRBV7-8 with TRBJ1-2, with unresolved D. CDR3 length equals 13 residues. CDR1 is SGHVS, CDR2 FQNEAQ, per germline. The V and J ends lost 1 base and 7 bases respectively, with 10 bases between them. The CDR3 nucleotides are TGTGCCAGCAGCTTAGGTCTAAGAGGTGGCTACACCTTC. Its translation: CASSLGLRGGYTF. Full variable domain (outside the CDR3, taken from reference TRBV7-8 and TRBJ1-2): GAGVSQSPRYKVAKRGQDVALRCDPISGHVSLFWYQQALGQGPEFLTYFQNEAQLDKSGLPSDRFFAERPEGSVSTLKIQRTQQEDSAVYLCASSLGLRGGYTFGSGTRLTVV.

To note about this clone: The junction does not match germline at one end; this may be a read error. This chain joins TRBV19 and TRBJ2-7, with 9 bases lining up with TRBD1. This CDR3 is 14 amino acids long. Germline loops: CDR1 LNHDA, CDR2 SQIVND (reference sequence). The CDR3 here is CASSILGQGSKQCF. CDR3 nucleotides: TGTGCCAGTAGTATTTTGGGACAGGGTTCTAAGCAGTGCTTC.

The CDR3: CASTGLTPNTEAFF. The DNA for the CDR3 is TGTGCCAGCACGGGACTGACCCCGAACACTGAAGCTTTCTTT. J is TRBJ1-1 and V is TRBV2, with D possibly TRBD1 on 5 matching bases. The CDR3 sequence is 14 residues long. CDR1 and CDR2 from the germline V gene are SNHLY and FYNNEI. V was shortened by 7 bases and J by 1 base, with 13 bases between the two germline ends.

The rearrangement links TRBV12-3 or TRBV12-4 to TRBJ2-7, with a possible D match to TRBD2 (6 bases). The CDR3 is made up of 13 amino acids. Trimming stripped 3 bases from V and 3 bases from J, with 9 bases between. DNA for the CDR3: TGTGCCAGCAGTTTGGGGGGAGGCTACGAGCAGTACTTC. Its translation is CASSLGGGYEQYF.

This clone has a single count. The chain employs TRBV21-1 and TRBJ2-4; whether TRBD1, the table's D call, matches the DNA was not checked. TRBV21-1 corresponds to a pseudogene. The CDR3 has 17 residues. CDR3 sequence (DNA): TGTGCCAGCAGCAAAAGGGGTGTAGAGAGAGCCAAAAACATTCAGTACTTC. Translated: CASSKRGVERAKNIQYF.